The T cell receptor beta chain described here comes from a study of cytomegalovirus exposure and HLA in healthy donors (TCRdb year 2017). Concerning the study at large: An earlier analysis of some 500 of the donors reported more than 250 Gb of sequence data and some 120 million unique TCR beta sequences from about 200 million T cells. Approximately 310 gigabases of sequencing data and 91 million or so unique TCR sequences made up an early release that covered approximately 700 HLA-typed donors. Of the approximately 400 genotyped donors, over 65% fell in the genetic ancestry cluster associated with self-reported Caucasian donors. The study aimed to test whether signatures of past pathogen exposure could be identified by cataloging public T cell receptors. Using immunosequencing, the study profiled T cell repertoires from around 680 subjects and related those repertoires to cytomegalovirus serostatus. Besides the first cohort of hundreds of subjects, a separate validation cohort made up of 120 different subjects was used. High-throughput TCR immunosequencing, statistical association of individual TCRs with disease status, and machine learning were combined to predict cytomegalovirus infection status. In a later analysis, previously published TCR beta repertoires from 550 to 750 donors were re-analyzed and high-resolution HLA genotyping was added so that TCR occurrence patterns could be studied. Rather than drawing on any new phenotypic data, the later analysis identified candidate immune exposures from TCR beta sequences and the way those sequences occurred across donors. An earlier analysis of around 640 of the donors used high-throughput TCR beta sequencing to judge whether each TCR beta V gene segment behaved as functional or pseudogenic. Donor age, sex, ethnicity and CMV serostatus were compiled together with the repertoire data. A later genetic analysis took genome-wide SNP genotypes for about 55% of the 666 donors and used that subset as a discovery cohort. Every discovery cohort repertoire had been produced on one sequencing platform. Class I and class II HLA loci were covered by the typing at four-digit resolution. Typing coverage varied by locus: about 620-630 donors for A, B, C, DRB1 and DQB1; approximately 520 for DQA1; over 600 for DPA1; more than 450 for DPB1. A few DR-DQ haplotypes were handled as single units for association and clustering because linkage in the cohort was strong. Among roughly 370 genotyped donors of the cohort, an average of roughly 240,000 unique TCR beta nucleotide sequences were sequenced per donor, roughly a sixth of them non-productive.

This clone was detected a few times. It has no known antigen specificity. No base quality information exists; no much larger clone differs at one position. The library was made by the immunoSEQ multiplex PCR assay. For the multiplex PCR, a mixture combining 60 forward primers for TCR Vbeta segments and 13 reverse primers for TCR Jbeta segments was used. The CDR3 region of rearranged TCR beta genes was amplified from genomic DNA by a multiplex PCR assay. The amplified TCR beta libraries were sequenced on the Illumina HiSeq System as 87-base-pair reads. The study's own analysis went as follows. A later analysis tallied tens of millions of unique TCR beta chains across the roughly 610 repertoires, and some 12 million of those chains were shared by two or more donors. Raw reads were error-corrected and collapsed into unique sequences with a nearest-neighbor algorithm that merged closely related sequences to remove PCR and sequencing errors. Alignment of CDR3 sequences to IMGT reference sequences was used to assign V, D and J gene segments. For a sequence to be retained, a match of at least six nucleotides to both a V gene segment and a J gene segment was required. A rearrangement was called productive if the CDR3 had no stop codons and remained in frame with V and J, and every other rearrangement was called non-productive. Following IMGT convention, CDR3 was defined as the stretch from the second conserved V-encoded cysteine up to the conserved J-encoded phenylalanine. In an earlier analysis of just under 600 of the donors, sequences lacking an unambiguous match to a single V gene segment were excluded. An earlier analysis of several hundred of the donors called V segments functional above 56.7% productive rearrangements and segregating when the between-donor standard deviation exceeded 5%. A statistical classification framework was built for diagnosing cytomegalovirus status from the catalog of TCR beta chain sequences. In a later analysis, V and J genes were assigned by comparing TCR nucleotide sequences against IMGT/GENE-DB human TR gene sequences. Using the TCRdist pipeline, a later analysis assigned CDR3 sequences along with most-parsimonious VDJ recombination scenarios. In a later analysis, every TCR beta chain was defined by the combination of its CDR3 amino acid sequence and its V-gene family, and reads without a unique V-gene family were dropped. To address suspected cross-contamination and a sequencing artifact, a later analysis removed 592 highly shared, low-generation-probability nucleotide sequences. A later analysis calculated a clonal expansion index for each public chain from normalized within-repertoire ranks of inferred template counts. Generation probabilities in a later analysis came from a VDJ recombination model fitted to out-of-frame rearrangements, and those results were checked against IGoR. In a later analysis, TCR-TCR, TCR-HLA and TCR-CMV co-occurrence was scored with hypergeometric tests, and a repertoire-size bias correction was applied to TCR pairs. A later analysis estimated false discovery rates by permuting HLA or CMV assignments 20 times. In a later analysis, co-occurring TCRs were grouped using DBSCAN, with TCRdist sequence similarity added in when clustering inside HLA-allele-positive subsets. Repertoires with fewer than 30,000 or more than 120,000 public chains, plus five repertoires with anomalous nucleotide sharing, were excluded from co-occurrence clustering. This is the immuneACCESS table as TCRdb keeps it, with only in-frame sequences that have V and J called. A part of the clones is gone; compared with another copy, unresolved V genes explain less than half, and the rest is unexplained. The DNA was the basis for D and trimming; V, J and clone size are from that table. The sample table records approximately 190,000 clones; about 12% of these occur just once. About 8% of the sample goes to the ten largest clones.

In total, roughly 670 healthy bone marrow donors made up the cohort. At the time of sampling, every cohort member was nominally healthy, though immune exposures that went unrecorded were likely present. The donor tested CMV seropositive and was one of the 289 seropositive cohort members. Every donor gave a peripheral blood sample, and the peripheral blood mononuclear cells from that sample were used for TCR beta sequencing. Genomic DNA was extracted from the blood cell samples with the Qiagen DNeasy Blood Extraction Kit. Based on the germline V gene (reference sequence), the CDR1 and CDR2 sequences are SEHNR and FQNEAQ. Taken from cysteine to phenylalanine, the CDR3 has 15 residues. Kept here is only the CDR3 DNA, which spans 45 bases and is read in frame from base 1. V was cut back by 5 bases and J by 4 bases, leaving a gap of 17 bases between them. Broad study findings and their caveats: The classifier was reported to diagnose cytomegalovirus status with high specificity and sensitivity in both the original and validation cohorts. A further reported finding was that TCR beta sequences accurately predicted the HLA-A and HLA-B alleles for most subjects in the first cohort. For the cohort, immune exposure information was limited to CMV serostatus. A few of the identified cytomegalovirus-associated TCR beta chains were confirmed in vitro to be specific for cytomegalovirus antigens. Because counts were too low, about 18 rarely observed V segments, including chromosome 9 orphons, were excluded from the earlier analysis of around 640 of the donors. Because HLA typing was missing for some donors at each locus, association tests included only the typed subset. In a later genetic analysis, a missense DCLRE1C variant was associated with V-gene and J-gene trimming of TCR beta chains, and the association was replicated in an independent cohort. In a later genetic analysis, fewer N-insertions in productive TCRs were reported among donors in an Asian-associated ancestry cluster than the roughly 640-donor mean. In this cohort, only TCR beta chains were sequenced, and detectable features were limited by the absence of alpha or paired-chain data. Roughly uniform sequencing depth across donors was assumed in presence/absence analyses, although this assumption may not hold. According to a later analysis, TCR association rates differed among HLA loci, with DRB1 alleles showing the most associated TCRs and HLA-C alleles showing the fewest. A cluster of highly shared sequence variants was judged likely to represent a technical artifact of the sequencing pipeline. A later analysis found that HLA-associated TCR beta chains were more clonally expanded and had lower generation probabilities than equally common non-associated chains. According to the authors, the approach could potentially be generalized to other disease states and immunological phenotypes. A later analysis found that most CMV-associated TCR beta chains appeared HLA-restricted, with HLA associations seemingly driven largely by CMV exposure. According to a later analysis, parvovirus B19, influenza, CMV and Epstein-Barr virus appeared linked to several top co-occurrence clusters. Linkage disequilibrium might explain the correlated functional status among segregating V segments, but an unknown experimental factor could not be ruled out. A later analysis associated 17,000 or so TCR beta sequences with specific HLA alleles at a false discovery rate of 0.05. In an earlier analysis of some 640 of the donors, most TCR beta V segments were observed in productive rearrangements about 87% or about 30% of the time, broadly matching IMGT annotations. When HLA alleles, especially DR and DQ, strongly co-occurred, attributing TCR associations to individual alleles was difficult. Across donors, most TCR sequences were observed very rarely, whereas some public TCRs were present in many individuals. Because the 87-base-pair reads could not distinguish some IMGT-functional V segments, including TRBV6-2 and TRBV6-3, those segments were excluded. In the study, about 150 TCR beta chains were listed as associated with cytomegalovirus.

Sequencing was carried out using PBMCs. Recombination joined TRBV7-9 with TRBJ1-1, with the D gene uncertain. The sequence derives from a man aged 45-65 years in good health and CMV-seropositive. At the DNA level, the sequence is TGTGCCAGCAGCCTACCCCTAGGCGGCGTCACTGAAGCTTTCTTT. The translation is CASSLPLGGVTEAFF.